This T cell receptor beta chain was identified during a study of regulatory T cells in long-lasting Graves disease. About the research overall: Graves' patients who were just diagnosed had used antithyroid drugs for under 3 months.

Time point given: newly diagnosed GD, antithyroid drugs for less than 3 months. PBMCs provided the RNA from which the TCR library was made. Patients were from an endocrinology department in Xi'an, China. The CDR3 is 16 residues long. The V and J ends lost 2 bases and 3 bases, in that order; junction bases with no gene match: 6. Germline V CDR1 and CDR2: SGHTA, FQGNSA. Investigators prepared the TCR beta libraries by applying iRepertoire HTBI primers and Arm-PCR of CDR3 regions. TCRdb passed the multiplex PCR reads through MiXCR, listing each CDR3 protein once. The sample has over 500,000 distinct CDR3 sequences; about 16% are singletons. The same sample was also studied in work on T cells in Graves' hyperthyroidism and ophthalmopathy. From that paper: Uncontrolled infections, other autoimmune diseases, pregnancy or lactation led to exclusion of patients.

Material: peripheral blood mononuclear cells (PBMCs), obtained at new diagnosis, from a patient treated with antithyroid drugs. The chain has TRBV7-2 and TRBJ1-3, with 8 bases identical to TRBD1. The receptor's source is a woman between 25 and 40 years old with Graves disease. DNA of the CDR3: TGTGCCAGCAGCTTATGGCAGGGGGCTGGTGGAAACACCATATATTTT. Its protein product is CASSLWQGAGGNTIYF.